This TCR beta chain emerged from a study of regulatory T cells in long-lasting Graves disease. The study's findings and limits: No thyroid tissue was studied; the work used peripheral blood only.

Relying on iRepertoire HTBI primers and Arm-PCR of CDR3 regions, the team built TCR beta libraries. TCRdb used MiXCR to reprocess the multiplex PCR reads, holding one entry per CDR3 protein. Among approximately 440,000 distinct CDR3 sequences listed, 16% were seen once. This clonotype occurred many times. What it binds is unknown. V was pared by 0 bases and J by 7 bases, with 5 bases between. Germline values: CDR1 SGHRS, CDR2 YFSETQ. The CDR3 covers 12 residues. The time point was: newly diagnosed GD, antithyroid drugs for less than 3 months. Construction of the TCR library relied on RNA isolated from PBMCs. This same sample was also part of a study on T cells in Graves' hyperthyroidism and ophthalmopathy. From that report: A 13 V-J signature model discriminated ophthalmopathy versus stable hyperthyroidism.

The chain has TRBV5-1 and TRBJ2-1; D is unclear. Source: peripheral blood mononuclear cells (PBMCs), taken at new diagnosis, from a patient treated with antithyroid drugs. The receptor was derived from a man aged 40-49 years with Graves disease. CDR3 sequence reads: CASSLVENEQFF. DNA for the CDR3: TGCGCCAGCAGCTTGGTCGAGAATGAGCAGTTCTTC.